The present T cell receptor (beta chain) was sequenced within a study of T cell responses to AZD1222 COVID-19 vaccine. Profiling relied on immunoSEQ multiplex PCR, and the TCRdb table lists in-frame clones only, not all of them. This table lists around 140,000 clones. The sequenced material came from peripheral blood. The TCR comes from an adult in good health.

The CDR3 loop is CASSQGSDEQYF. CDR3 DNA: TGTGCCAGCAGCCAAGGGTCAGACGAGCAGTACTTC. The rearrangement uses TRBV4-2 and TRBJ2-7; no clear D. Trimming cost V 1 base and J 5 bases, with 6 bases left between them. The CDR3 sequence is 12 residues long. Germline V gene sequence: CDR1 LGHNA, CDR2 YNFKEQ.